The subject of this entry is one T cell receptor (beta chain). This record comes from a study of blood T cell repertoires in COVID-19. As processed by the authors: Quantification of nucleated cells was approximated via reference gene primer amplification. Sequencing was performed with immunoSEQ multiplex PCR; in TCRdb, only in-frame clones are kept and a portion is missing. For V, J and clone size, that table is used; D and trimming come from the DNA. Here the sample spans about 77,000 clones, 65% to 85% being singletons. The specimen was peripheral blood. This receptor was identified in a man between 65 and 85 years old with active or convalescent COVID-19.

This CDR3 is CASSLGREETQYF. The CDR3 DNA reads as TGCGCCAGCAGCTTGGGGAGGGAAGAGACCCAGTACTTC. The V and J genes are TRBV5-1 and TRBJ2-5, with a tentative D call TRBD2 (6 bases). There are 13 residues in the CDR3. Trimming took 0 bases from V and 3 from J, leaving 6 bases between them. The germline gives CDR1 SGHRS, CDR2 YFSETQ.